The source of this TCR beta chain is a study of identical twins (dated by TCRdb to 2016 to 2017). Study-wide context: The study deep-sequenced TCR alpha and beta repertoires from monozygotic twins, unrelated adults of various ages and cord blood to test whether fetal clonotypes persist. Replicate twin experiments were performed at different times using different library preparation protocols to rule out contamination. Broader findings and caveats from the paper: Compared with coincidental sharing between unrelated individuals, out-of-frame TCR alpha sequences shared between twins had an excess of sequences with low generation probability. Conclusions relied on cross-sectional statistical analysis, since the same donors could not be followed over many years. Invariant T cells such as MAIT and iNKT could partly confound zero-insertion analyses, although diverse VJ usage argued against such confounding for most clonotypes. Fewer insertions were carried by abundant cord blood beta clonotypes, a similar but weaker trend appeared in young adult naive repertoires, and no such trend appeared in memory repertoires. Excess twin sharing in beta out-of-frame sequences was weaker because fewer shared sequences lowered the signal-to-noise ratio. Out-of-frame TCR alpha sharing in monozygotic twins was systematically underestimated by recombination models, whereas sharing between unrelated individuals was in agreement with the recombination models.

With respect to this clonotype: Its antigen remains undetermined. The record has no base qualities; no much larger clone is one base away.

Every donor was a healthy Caucasian. Three pairs of female monozygotic twins, all aged 18 to 29 years, made up the twin cohort. CD4+ and CD8+ T cell populations were isolated with positive isolation kits from Invitrogen. CDR1 DFQATT and CDR2 SNEGSKA are derived from the germline V gene (reference sequence). The CDR3 runs 13 residues from the cysteine to the phenylalanine. Only the CDR3 part of the read is kept: 39 bases, read in frame from the first base. V drops 3 bases and J drops 4 bases, leaving 10 bases in between. The library was produced with 5' RACE. The instrument was an Illumina HiSeq 2000. Template switching introduced a universal primer binding site; the final cDNA contained a unique molecular identifier, enabling accurate counting of TCR cDNA molecules. Specific primers in the conserved constant-segment region were used to synthesize first-strand cDNA for TCR alpha and beta chains. Each cDNA library was double barcoded, with a SMART-Mk sample barcode plus Illumina barcodes, to control for contamination. TruSeq adapter sequences along with Illumina sample barcodes were introduced in two successive PCR steps. The TCR alpha and beta cDNA libraries were sequenced on the Illumina HiSeq platform using custom primers. Regarding the original processing steps: Raw reads were processed with MiGEC to extract unique molecular identifiers, and MiXCR was used to determine CDR3 positions. Recombination models were inferred per individual with the repgenHMM and IGoR tools using an EM algorithm. Shared clonotypes were analyzed with the tcR package in R, and sharing was normalized by the product of cloneset sizes. To study raw recombination without the effects of thymic and clonal selection, out-of-frame nonproductive sequences were analyzed. The public reads were reprocessed in TCRdb via fastp at Q25 and MiXCR, keeping in-frame beta chains. Entries are consolidated by CDR3 protein sequence, retaining the most common genes and DNA. The V and J calls, along with clone size, are taken from TCRdb and not from the paper's own processing. For this sample the table gives around 490,000 distinct CDR3 sequences, of which roughly 15% were detected only once. Of the sample, roughly 0.43% is held by the ten largest clones.

These data are also associated with another study on yellow fever vaccine responses in identical twins. The second source states: The T cell response to vaccination in identical twins was reported by the authors to appear partly convergent and partly personalized. In the study, vaccine-responding T cell clones were precisely tracked in identical twins.

The clonotype comes from a woman aged 18-29 years in good health. The sequencing sample was made of CD4+ T cells sorted from blood. The chain is assembled from TRBV20-1 and TRBJ1-5; no D gene call is confident. The DNA is TGCAGTGCTAGCGGCAGAATAAATCAGCCCCAGCATTTT. Its product reads: CSASGRINQPQHF.